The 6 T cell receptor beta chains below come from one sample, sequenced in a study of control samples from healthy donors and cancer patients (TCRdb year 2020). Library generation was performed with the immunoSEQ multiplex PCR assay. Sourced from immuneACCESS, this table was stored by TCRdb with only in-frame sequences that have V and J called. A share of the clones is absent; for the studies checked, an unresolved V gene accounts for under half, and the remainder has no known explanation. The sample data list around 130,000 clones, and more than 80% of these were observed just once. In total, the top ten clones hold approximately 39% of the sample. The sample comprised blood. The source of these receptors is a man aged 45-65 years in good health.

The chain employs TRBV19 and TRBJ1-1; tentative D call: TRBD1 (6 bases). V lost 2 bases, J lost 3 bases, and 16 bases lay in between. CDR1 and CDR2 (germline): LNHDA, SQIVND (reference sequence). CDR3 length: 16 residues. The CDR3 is CASSISPRGPYTEAFF. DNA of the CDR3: TGTGCCAGTAGTATATCTCCCCGGGGGCCTTACACTGAAGCTTTCTTT.

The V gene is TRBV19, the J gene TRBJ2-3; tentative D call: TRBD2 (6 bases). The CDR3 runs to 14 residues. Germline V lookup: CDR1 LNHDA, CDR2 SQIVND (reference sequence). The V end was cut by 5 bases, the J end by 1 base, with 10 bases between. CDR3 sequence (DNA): TGTGCCAGTAGTTACGGGGGACGCACAGATACGCAGTATTTT. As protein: CASSYGGRTDTQYF.

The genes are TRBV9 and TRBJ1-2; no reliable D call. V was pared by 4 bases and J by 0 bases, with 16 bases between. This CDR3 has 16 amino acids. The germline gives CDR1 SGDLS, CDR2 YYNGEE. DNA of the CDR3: TGTGCCAGCAGCCCCTCCCCCGGCAGGCCTAACTATGGCTACACCTTC. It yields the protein CASSPSPGRPNYGYTF.

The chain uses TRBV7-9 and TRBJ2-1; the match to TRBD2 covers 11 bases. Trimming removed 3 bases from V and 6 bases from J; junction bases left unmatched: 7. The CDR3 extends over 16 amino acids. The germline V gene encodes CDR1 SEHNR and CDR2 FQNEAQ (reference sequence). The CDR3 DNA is TGTGCCAGCAGCTTGTGGGCTAGCGGGGGGATCAATGAGCAGTTCTTC. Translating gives CASSLWASGGINEQFF.

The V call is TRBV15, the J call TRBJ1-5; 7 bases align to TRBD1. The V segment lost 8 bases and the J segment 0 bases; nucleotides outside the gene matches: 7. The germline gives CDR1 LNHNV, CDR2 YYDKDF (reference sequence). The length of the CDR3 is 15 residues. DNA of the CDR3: TGTGCCACCGGTAGAACAGGGGATAGCAATCAGCCCCAGCATTTT. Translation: CATGRTGDSNQPQHF.

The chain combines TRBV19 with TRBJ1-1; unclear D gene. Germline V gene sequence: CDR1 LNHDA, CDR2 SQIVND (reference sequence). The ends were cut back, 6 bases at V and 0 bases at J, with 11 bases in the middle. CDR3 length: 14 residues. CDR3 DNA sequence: TGTGCCAGTAGGGAGGTTTCCATGAACACTGAAGCTTTCTTT. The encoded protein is CASREVSMNTEAFF.